The 12 T cell receptor beta chains in this list originate from one sample, sequenced in a study of T cell responses to AZD1222 COVID-19 vaccine. Sequencing used immunoSEQ multiplex PCR; TCRdb keeps in-frame clones, though not all of them. Seen here are roughly 140,000 clones, roughly 92% observed once, and the top ten hold over 1.5%. Specimen: peripheral blood, collected on day 0 of AZD1222 vaccination. These receptor sequences come from an adult in good health.

The chain has TRBV2 and TRBJ1-2; TRBD1 matches 10 bases. The CDR3 sequence is 14 residues long. V was pared by 6 bases and J by 4 bases, with 5 bases of the junction left unmatched. CDR1 and CDR2 from the germline V gene are SNHLY and FYNNEI. As DNA, the CDR3 is TGTGCCAGCAGACTCGGACAGGGGGGCTATGGCTACACCTTC. This gives the protein CASRLGQGGYGYTF.

The chain is built from TRBV2 and TRBJ2-5; D unresolved. Trimming stripped 0 bases from V and 5 bases from J, with 16 bases between. The length of the CDR3 is 16 residues. CDR1 is SNHLY and CDR2 is FYNNEI in the germline V gene. The CDR3 nucleotides read TGTGCCAGCAGTGAAGCGCTTCTGGGTGGGCGGGAGACCCAGTACTTC. Protein product: CASSEALLGGRETQYF. The full variable domain, completed using reference TRBV2 and TRBJ2-5, is EPEVTQTPSHQVTQMGQEVILRCVPISNHLYFYWYRQILGQKVEFLVSFYNNEISEKSEIFDDQFSVERPDGSNFTLKIRSTKLEDSAMYFCASSEALLGGRETQYFGPGTRLLVL.

The chain combines TRBV5-1 with TRBJ2-5; the D is unclear. The germline V gene encodes CDR1 SGHRS and CDR2 YFSETQ. The CDR3 extends over 14 amino acids. V was clipped by 0 bases and J by 2 bases, with 8 bases between them. CDR3 coding DNA: TGCGCCAGCAGCTTGGGAGAGTGGCAAGAGACCCAGTACTTC. Its translation is CASSLGEWQETQYF.

J is TRBJ2-1 and V is TRBV7-9; 10 bases fit TRBD2. Trimming took 1 base from V and 8 from J; bases not matched to a gene: 8. Germline CDR1 and CDR2: SEHNR and FQNEAQ (reference sequence). The CDR3 covers 16 residues. CDR3 coding DNA: TGTGCCAGCAGCTTAGGTGTAGCGGGAGGTATCGATGAGCAGTTCTTC. As protein: CASSLGVAGGIDEQFF.

The V call is TRBV6-5, the J call TRBJ2-7, with D possibly being TRBD1 (5 bases). The CDR3 loop spans 14 amino acids. V was shortened by 6 bases and J by 2 bases, with 14 bases between the two germline ends. Per germline, CDR1 MNHEY and CDR2 SVGAGI. Here the CDR3 reads CASSHGQGAYEQYF. The CDR3 DNA follows: TGTGCCAGCAGCCACGGGCAGGGCGCCTACGAGCAGTACTTC.

The chain joins TRBV5-5 to TRBJ2-7; TRBD2 matches at 7 bases. Per germline, CDR1 SGHKS and CDR2 YYEKEE (reference sequence). The CDR3 contains 13 residues. V lost 5 bases to trimming and J lost 3 bases; unmatched junction nucleotides: 5. The CDR3 spells CASSREGRYEQYF. CDR3 nucleotide sequence: TGTGCCAGCAGTAGGGAGGGCCGCTACGAGCAGTACTTC.

The V gene is TRBV7-3, the J gene TRBJ2-3; maybe TRBD2 (6 bases). Looked up from germline, CDR1 is SGHTA and CDR2 is FQGTGA. The CDR3 is 15 amino acids. V was clipped by 4 bases and J by 0 bases, with 11 bases between them. Here the CDR3 reads CASSSTSRSTDTQYF. CDR3 DNA: TGTGCCAGCAGCTCCACTAGCCGGAGCACAGATACGCAGTATTTT.

The V call is TRBV6-4, the J call TRBJ2-1; D perhaps matches TRBD2 (5 bases). Trimming pared 5 bases from V and 0 bases from J, leaving 5 bases between. From germline, CDR1 is MRHNA and CDR2 SNTAGT. The CDR3 has 13 residues. CDR3 sequence reads: CASSSGSYNEQFF. DNA for the CDR3: TGTGCCAGCAGTAGCGGCTCCTACAATGAGCAGTTCTTC.

The chain has TRBV27 and TRBJ2-7, with D tentatively TRBD2 (7 bases). The CDR3 contains 15 residues. Germline V CDR1 and CDR2: MNHEY, SMNVEV (reference sequence). Trimming pared 3 bases from V and 5 bases from J, leaving 17 bases between. This CDR3 is CASSLWRERGNEQYF. In nucleotides, the CDR3 is TGTGCCAGCAGTTTGTGGCGGGAGAGGGGGAACGAGCAGTACTTC.

The gene calls are TRBV10-3 and TRBJ2-7; TRBD2 matches at 7 bases. The ends lost 11 bases at V and 2 bases at J; junction bases unmatched: 15. Germline-derived CDR1 and CDR2 are ENHRY and SYGVKD. CDR3 length: 15 amino acids. CDR3 region: CAVEDRDYKTYEQYF. The CDR3 bases are TGTGCCGTTGAAGACCGGGACTACAAGACCTACGAGCAGTACTTC.

The chain uses TRBV30 and TRBJ1-3; 7 nucleotides line up with TRBD1. Germline V CDR1 and CDR2: GTSNPN, SVGIG (reference sequence). The CDR3 has 12 residues. CDR3 sequence reads: CAYGQDGNTIYF. The CDR3 DNA reads as TGTGCTTACGGACAGGACGGAAACACCATATATTTT. Full variable domain (missing parts from reference TRBV30 and TRBJ1-3): SQTIHQWPATLVQPVGSPLSLECTVEGTSNPNLYWYRQAAGRGLQLLFYSVGIGQISSEVPQNLSASRPQDRQFILSSKKLLLSDSGFYLCAYGQDGNTIYFGEGSWLTVV.

The chain employs TRBV6-5 and TRBJ1-2, with TRBD1 matching over 10 bases. The length of the CDR3 is 15 residues. J gave up 6 bases and V 5 bases, and 9 bases lay outside the gene matches. Germline assignment: CDR1 MNHEY and CDR2 SVGAGI. The CDR3 region is CASSTRDRGENGYTF. DNA of the CDR3: TGTGCCAGCAGTACCCGGGACAGGGGAGAGAATGGCTACACCTTC.